This T cell receptor (beta chain) was found in a study of blood T cell repertoires in COVID-19. Sequenced by immunoSEQ multiplex PCR; TCRdb stores in-frame clones only, minus some. Of around 210,000 clones listed, approximately 80% are singletons. Trimming removed 4 bases at V and 5 bases at J, with 14 bases between. The CDR3 has 14 residues. Germline assignment: CDR1 SNHLY and CDR2 FYNNEI. The rearrangement links TRBV2 to TRBJ1-1; D might be TRBD1 (6 bases). Sample: peripheral blood. This TCR was recovered from a woman older than 75 with COVID-19, enrolled during active disease. CDR3 DNA sequence: TGTGCCAGCAGTGTTCAGGGGAGGGTTACTGAAGCTTTCTTT. Protein product: CASSVQGRVTEAFF.